Below are 9 T cell receptor beta chains sequenced from a single sample in a study of technical replicates of blood from a few donors. Clones were read by immunoSEQ multiplex PCR, and TCRdb kept only the in-frame ones, dropping some. The data contain 67,000 or so clones, 95% of them seen just once; the ten biggest clones take up approximately 0.22%. Sequencing was done on a sample of T cells isolated from PBMCs. Receptor source: a human donor in good health.

J is TRBJ1-4 and V is TRBV4-1, with D perhaps matching TRBD1 (6 bases). Trimming left V 5 bases short and J 6 bases short, with 19 bases between. Germline lookup yields CDR1 MGHRA and CDR2 YSYEKL. There are 16 residues in the CDR3. CDR3 sequence: CASSLQRVGGYEKLFF. CDR3 DNA: TGCGCCAGCAGCTTACAAAGGGTAGGGGGTTATGAAAAACTGTTTTTT.

The V call is TRBV29-1, the J call TRBJ2-2; the D is unclear. The CDR3 runs 13 residues. Germline V gene data show CDR1 as SQVTM and CDR2 as ANQGSEA. V was shortened by 4 bases and J by 7 bases, with 13 bases between the two germline ends. As DNA, the CDR3 is TGCAGCGTTGGATCTCCATCGGTCGGGGAGCTGTTTTTT. Translated: CSVGSPSVGELFF.

The rearrangement uses TRBV5-4 and TRBJ1-5; a possible D gene is TRBD1 (5 bases). V dropped 4 bases and J dropped 2 bases, with 7 bases sitting between them. Germline V gene data show CDR1 as SGHNT and CDR2 as YYREEE (reference sequence). The CDR3 spans 13 residues. CDR3 residues: CASSDSGNQPQHF. As DNA, the CDR3 is TGTGCCAGCAGCGACAGTGGCAATCAGCCCCAGCATTTT.

The chain combines TRBV6-5 with TRBJ1-1; the D gene is possibly TRBD1 (6 bases). The CDR3 contains 13 residues. V dropped 3 bases and J dropped 9 bases, with 14 bases sitting between them. CDR1 is MNHEY, CDR2 SVGAGI, per germline. In DNA, the CDR3 is TGTGCCAGCAGTTATTCACGACAGGACAAAGCTTTCTTT. Translating it yields CASSYSRQDKAFF.

V is TRBV6-1 and J is TRBJ2-1; the match to TRBD2 covers 9 bases. With V trimmed by 4 bases and J by 9 bases, 13 bases remained unmatched. Looked up from germline, CDR1 is MNHNS and CDR2 is SASEGT. CDR3 length: 16 amino acids. The CDR3 here is CASSAKGTSLLVEQFF. CDR3 coding DNA: TGTGCCAGCAGTGCAAAAGGGACTAGCCTATTAGTTGAGCAGTTCTTC.

This clone was recorded only once. The CDR3: CASSLDRGAQYF. The CDR3 nucleotides are TGTGCCAGCAGTTTAGACAGGGGGGCCCAGTACTTC. V usage is TRBV28 and J usage is TRBJ2-5, with 9 bases lining up with TRBD1. The CDR3 contains 12 residues. Germline lookup yields CDR1 MDHEN and CDR2 SYDVKM. Germline trimming cut 2 bases from V and 9 bases from J; bases unmatched to any gene: 1.

This rearrangement joins TRBV7-6 to TRBJ2-1; 7 bases are a match to TRBD1. V lost 3 bases to trimming and J lost 8 bases; unmatched junction nucleotides: 13. The germline CDR1 and CDR2 sequences are SGHVS and FNYEAQ. The CDR3 extends over 16 amino acids. CDR3 bases: TGTGCCAGCAGCTTGGCCTTTAGGGGGCTTGGGGATGAGCAGTTCTTC. This sequence encodes CASSLAFRGLGDEQFF. Full variable domain (rest looked up from reference TRBV7-6 and TRBJ2-1): GAGVSQSPRYKVTKRGQDVALRCDPISGHVSLYWYRQALGQGPEFLTYFNYEAQQDKSGLPNDRFSAERPEGSISTLTIQRTEQRDSAMYRCASSLAFRGLGDEQFFGPGTRLTVL.

In its sample, this clone was seen once. The V gene is TRBV18, the J gene TRBJ1-2; D is ambiguous. Per the germline V gene, CDR1 is KGHSH and CDR2 is LQKENI. CDR3 length: 13 amino acids. Trimming took 1 base from V and 6 from J, leaving 9 bases between them. CDR3 nucleotides: TGTGCCAGCTCACCACGTACGGAGCATGGCTACACCTTC. Protein: CASSPRTEHGYTF.

This chain links TRBV5-6 with TRBJ2-3; 8 bases are a match to TRBD2. The V gene's germline CDR1 is SGHDT and CDR2 YYEEEE. There are 17 residues in the CDR3. V gave up 4 bases and J gave up 0 bases; unmatched junction bases: 10. CDR3: CASSVDRGGRSTDTQYF. CDR3 sequence (DNA): TGTGCCAGCAGCGTAGATCGCGGGGGGAGAAGCACAGATACGCAGTATTTT.